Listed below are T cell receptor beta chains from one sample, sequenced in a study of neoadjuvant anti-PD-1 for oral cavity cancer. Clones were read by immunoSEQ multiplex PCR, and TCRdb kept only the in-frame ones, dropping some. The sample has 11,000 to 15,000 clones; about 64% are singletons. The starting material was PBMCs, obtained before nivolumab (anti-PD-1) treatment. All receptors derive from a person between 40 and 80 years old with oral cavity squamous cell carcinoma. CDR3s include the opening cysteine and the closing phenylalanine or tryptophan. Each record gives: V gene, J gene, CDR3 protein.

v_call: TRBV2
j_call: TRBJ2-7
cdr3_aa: CASSGLRGIYEQYF

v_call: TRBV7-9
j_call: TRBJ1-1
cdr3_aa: CASSYTGGGVGTEAFF

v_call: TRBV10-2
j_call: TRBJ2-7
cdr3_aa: CASSDGTVHEQYF

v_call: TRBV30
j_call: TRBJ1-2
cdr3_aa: CAWIGNFANYGYTF

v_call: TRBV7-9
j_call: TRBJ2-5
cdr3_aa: CASSLRLAGGQETQYF

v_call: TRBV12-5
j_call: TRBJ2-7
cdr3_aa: CASGLVLSKKANEQYF

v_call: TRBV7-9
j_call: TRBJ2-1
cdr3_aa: CASSPYGLAGRNEQFF

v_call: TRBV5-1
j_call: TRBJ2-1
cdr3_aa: CASTTSGNYNEQFF

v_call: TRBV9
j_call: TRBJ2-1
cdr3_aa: CASSVEVGLAAYNEQFF

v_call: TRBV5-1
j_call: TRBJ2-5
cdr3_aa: CASSHLRDKKYF

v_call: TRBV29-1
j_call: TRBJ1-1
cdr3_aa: CSVVRGRVTEAFF

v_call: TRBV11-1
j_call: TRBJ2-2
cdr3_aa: CASSLGQGASTGELFF

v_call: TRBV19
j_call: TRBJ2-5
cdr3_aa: CASSDFYTGETQYF

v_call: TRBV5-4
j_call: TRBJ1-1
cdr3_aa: CASSLPGANTEAFF

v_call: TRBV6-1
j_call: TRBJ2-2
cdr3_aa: CASTRLAGGPGELFF

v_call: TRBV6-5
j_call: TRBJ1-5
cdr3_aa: CASSYSAIGNQPQHF

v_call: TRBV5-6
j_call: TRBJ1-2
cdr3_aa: CASSLPATYGYTF